One sample yielded the 24 T cell receptor beta chains listed below, sequenced in a study of CD8+ T cells in alopecia areata. On the basis of CD4, CD8alpha, NKG2D, NKG2ACE and other markers, pooled cutaneous lymph node cells were sorted. cDNA reverse transcribed from extracted RNA served as the sequencing template. Clones were sequenced by immunoSEQ multiplex PCR, and TCRdb holds only the in-frame ones, with some missing. The table lists 200,000 to 300,000 clones, with no singletons. Sample: CD4+ T cells sorted from a lymph node. The receptors here all came from a C3H/HeJ mouse with alopecia areata. Strain haplotype at MHC: H2-k.

A few counts support this clone. A read error is possible here, since a much larger clone lies one base away. Gene names denote mouse genes. Sequencing ends 4 residues short of the CDR3 end; the germline J gene provides the rest. This specimen includes other DNA sequences encoding the same CDR3. This rearrangement joins TRBV14 to TRBJ1-2, with a tentative D call TRBD1 (5 bases). V gave up 5 bases and J gave up 0 bases, with 8 bases separating them. CDR3 length: 13 residues. Looked up from germline, CDR1 is SGHDT and CDR2 is FRDEAV. The CDR3 region is CASSPTANSDYTF. Incomplete CDR3 DNA: TGTGCCAGCAGCCCGACAGCAAACTCC.

A remark on this clone: Gene names denote mouse genes. The read ends 4 residues shy of where the CDR3 ends; the end is completed using the germline J gene. V is TRBV31 and J is TRBJ2-5; D is possibly TRBD1 (7 bases). The length of the CDR3 is 13 residues. The germline V gene has CDR1 GKSSPN and CDR2 SITVG. The CDR3 spells CAWSQGARDTQYF. Incomplete CDR3 DNA: TGTGCCTGGAGTCAGGGGGCGCGAGAC.

This clone turned up a few times. Gene names denote mouse genes. The identical CDR3 is also encoded by other nucleotide sequences in the sample. The CDR3 bases that were read are TGTGCCAGCAGCCAGGCAGGGTCTAGTGCAGAA. Its protein product is CASSQAGSSAE. The whole CDR3 sequence reads CASSQAGSSAETLYF. This chain uses TRBV5 with TRBJ2-3; tentative D call: TRBD1 (5 bases). The observed sequence ends 4 residues before the CDR3 terminus, with the missing tail filled in from the germline J gene. Between the trimmed V and J ends, which lost 3 bases and 0 bases, there was a span of 10 bases. From germline, CDR1 is LGHNA and CDR2 YNLKQL (reference sequence). This CDR3 has 15 amino acids.

On this clone: Gene names are the mouse ones. The observed sequence ends 4 residues before the CDR3 terminus, with the missing tail filled in from the germline J gene. The chain has TRBV13-1 and TRBJ2-5, with TRBD1 matching over 10 bases. The germline V gene encodes CDR1 NSHNY and CDR2 SYGAGN. This CDR3 has 14 residues. This CDR3 reads CASSADRGLDTQYF. The CDR3 bases that were read are TGTGCCAGCAGTGCCGACAGGGGGCTGGAC.

This clone has just a few counts. Genes and germline are mouse. The CDR3 goes on 4 residues after the read ends, and that part is filled in from the germline J gene. The rearrangement uses TRBV1 and TRBJ2-3; TRBD1 matches at 9 bases. The CDR3 sequence is 15 residues long. Germline-derived CDR1 and CDR2 are NSQYPW and LRSPGD (reference sequence). The sequenced part of the CDR3 DNA is TGCACCTGCAGTGCAGTGACAGGGGGGGTAGAA. Translation: CTCSAVTGGVE. The CDR3 as a whole reads CTCSAVTGGVETLYF.

In this sample, this clone turned up a few times. Germline and genes: mouse. The read is 4 residues too short to cover the CDR3 end, so that end is filled in from the germline J gene. This sequence joins TRBV31 and TRBJ1-2; D not certain. Germline CDR1 and CDR2: GKSSPN and SITVG. The CDR3 length is 12 residues. V gave up 3 bases and J gave up 1 base, with 6 bases separating them. The sequenced CDR3 bases are TGTGCCTGGAGCCTAAAAAACTCC. It codes for CAWSLKNS. The full CDR3 protein reads CAWSLKNSDYTF.

To note about this clone: Gene names are mouse gene names. The read falls 4 residues short of the CDR3 end, and the missing part is taken from the germline J gene. The chain employs TRBV19 and TRBJ2-7; 7 nucleotides line up with TRBD2. Germline assignment: CDR1 FNHDT and CDR2 SITEND (reference sequence). This CDR3 region has 14 residues. The part of the CDR3 DNA that was read is TGTGCCAGCAGTAAGGCAGGACTGGCATAT. It is translated as CASSKAGLAY. The full CDR3 protein is CASSKAGLAYEQYF. Looking up the rest from reference TRBV19 and TRBJ2-7 gives the full variable domain: GGIITQTPKFLIGQEGQKLTLKCQQNFNHDTMYWYRQDSGKGLRLIYYSITENDLQKGDLSEGYDASREKKSSFSLTVTSAQKNEMAVFLCASSKAGLAYEQYFGPGTRLTVL.

A note on this clone: Genes and germline come from the mouse. The CDR3 extends 4 residues past the end of the read, so its final part is completed from the germline J gene. This chain connects TRBV13-1 to TRBJ2-2; the D is unclear. CDR1 NSHNY and CDR2 SYGAGN come from the germline V gene. With 5 bases removed from V and 4 bases from J, the gap between germline ends came to 6 bases. This CDR3 has 12 residues. The CDR3 region is CASRAGTGQLYF. CDR3 DNA, as far as it was read: TGTGCCAGCAGAGCAGGCACCGGG.

The table lists this clone with many counts. Gene names are the mouse ones. The observed sequence ends 4 residues before the CDR3 terminus, with the missing tail filled in from the germline J gene. The sample carries other DNA sequences with the same CDR3. This chain links TRBV1 with TRBJ2-1; D is possibly TRBD2 (5 bases). Per germline, CDR1 NSQYPW and CDR2 LRSPGD (reference sequence). This CDR3 region has 14 residues. The V end was cut by 2 bases, the J end by 0 bases, with 5 bases between. The DNA read from the CDR3 is TGCACCTGCAGTGCATGGGGTAACTATGCT. Protein sequence: CTCSAWGNYA. The full CDR3 protein reads CTCSAWGNYAEQFF.

The sample holds a few counts of this clone. Gene names denote mouse genes. The CDR3 end is not reached by the read, which stops 4 residues before it; the germline J gene fills it in. The same CDR3 is also encoded by other DNA sequences in this sample. The chain has TRBV1 and TRBJ2-5; 7 nucleotides agree with TRBD1. The CDR3 loop spans 14 amino acids. In germline, CDR1 is NSQYPW, CDR2 LRSPGD (reference sequence). Unmatched junction bases numbered 2, after V lost 3 bases and J lost 2 bases. The sequenced CDR3 bases are TGCACCTGCAGTGCGGGGACAGCCCAAGAC. Translating gives CTCSAGTAQD. The CDR3, in full, reads CTCSAGTAQDTQYF.

With respect to this clone: Here the gene names and germline are mouse. The read terminates 4 residues ahead of where the CDR3 ends, so the germline J gene completes it. The genes are TRBV1 and TRBJ2-4; 7 bases fit TRBD1. The germline V gene has CDR1 NSQYPW and CDR2 LRSPGD (reference sequence). CDR3 size: 15 residues. CDR3 bases read: TGCACCTGCAGTGCAGAAGGCAGGGGGAGGAAC. Its translation: CTCSAEGRGRN. The whole CDR3 is CTCSAEGRGRNTLYF.

This clone was detected a few times. All gene names here are mouse names. With the read ending 4 residues before the CDR3 end, the germline J gene is used to fill in that end. This sequence joins TRBV1 and TRBJ1-2, with TRBD1 as a possible D gene (6 bases). CDR1 and CDR2 (germline): NSQYPW, LRSPGD (reference sequence). This CDR3 has 13 residues. Trimming removed 4 bases from V and 4 bases from J, with 10 bases in between. The part of the CDR3 DNA that was read is TGCACCTGCAGTGAACAGGGTGGCTCC. This encodes CTCSEQGGS. The full CDR3 is CTCSEQGGSDYTF.

In regard to this clone: Each gene name is a mouse one. The read comes to an end 4 residues before the CDR3 does, leaving the germline J gene to fill in the end. The chain recombines TRBV13-2 with TRBJ2-5, with 9 positions matching TRBD2. There are 15 residues in the CDR3. Germline V gene sequence: CDR1 NNHNN, CDR2 SYGAGS (reference sequence). Trimming cost V 1 base and J 2 bases; bases outside gene matches: 2. CDR3 bases read: TGTGCCAGCGGTGATCCTGGGGGGGTCCAAGAC. It codes for CASGDPGGVQD. The full CDR3 protein is CASGDPGGVQDTQYF.

About this clone: Gene names refer to mouse genes. From the germline J gene comes the end of the CDR3, since the read stops 4 residues before it. In the same sample, other DNA sequences code for this CDR3. The chain joins TRBV19 to TRBJ2-5; D might be TRBD1 (5 bases). The CDR3 spans 14 residues. V lost 0 bases and J 1 base, leaving 6 bases between the germline ends. The V gene's germline CDR1 is FNHDT and CDR2 SITEND (reference sequence). CDR3 DNA (partial): TGTGCCAGCAGTATAGTAGGGGACCAAGAC. Its protein product is CASSIVGDQD. The whole CDR3 protein is CASSIVGDQDTQYF.

For this clone: Mouse gene names apply. The sequence runs out 4 residues before the end of the CDR3; the remainder is reconstructed from the germline J gene. This CDR3 is also generated by other DNA sequences in the sample. This rearrangement joins TRBV13-1 to TRBJ1-1; TRBD1 agrees at 7 bases. This CDR3 is built from 14 residues. Germline assignment: CDR1 NSHNY and CDR2 SYGAGN. The ends lost 5 bases at V and 0 bases at J; junction bases unmatched: 4. The part of the CDR3 DNA that was read is TGTGCCAGCAGGAGAGACAGGGCAAACACA. Protein product: CASRRDRANT. The full CDR3 protein is CASRRDRANTEVFF.

As for this clone: Gene names are mouse gene names. The sequence runs out 4 residues before the end of the CDR3; the remainder is reconstructed from the germline J gene. The chain employs TRBV13-2 and TRBJ2-7; a possible D gene is TRBD1 (5 bases). CDR1 is NNHNN and CDR2 is SYGAGS in the germline V gene (reference sequence). CDR3 size: 13 residues. The CDR3: CASGDIQVDEQYF. The CDR3 DNA, read in part, is TGTGCCAGCGGTGATATACAGGTGGAT.

Notes on this clone: Gene names are mouse gene names. Sequencing ends 3 residues short of the CDR3 end; the germline J gene provides the rest. The chain links TRBV5 to TRBJ1-6, with 7 bases identical to TRBD1. TRBJ1-6 is given ORF status, its function remaining uncertain. Germline CDR1 LGHNA, CDR2 YNLKQL (reference sequence). There are 15 residues in the CDR3. With 1 base clipped from V and 5 bases from J, the junction kept 2 bases outside the gene matches. CDR3 protein: CASSQGGTDNSPLYF. The sequenced CDR3 bases are TGTGCCAGCAGCCAAGGTGGGACAGATAATTCGCCC.

This clone was observed a few times. Gene names refer to mouse genes. The CDR3: CAWSLLGEAEQFF. CDR3 bases read: TGTGCCTGGAGTCTCCTGGGAGAGGCT. This chain connects TRBV31 to TRBJ2-1; D may be TRBD2 (5 bases). The read ends 4 residues early relative to the CDR3; the germline J gene fills the gap. CDR1 GKSSPN and CDR2 SITVG come from the germline V gene. This CDR3 spans 13 amino acids.

The table lists this clone with a few counts. The genes are named according to mouse. The part of the CDR3 DNA that was read is TGCACCTGCAGTCCCCCTGGGGGTGTTAACCAAGAC. This encodes CTCSPPGGVNQD. The full CDR3 is CTCSPPGGVNQDTQYF. This sequence joins TRBV1 and TRBJ2-5; the match to TRBD2 covers 7 bases. Read coverage stops 4 residues before the CDR3 terminus; the germline J gene supplies the remainder. This CDR3 has 16 residues. Germline V gene lookup returns CDR1 NSQYPW and CDR2 LRSPGD (reference sequence). Unmatched junction bases numbered 8, after V lost 5 bases and J lost 0 bases.

This clone showed up just a few times. Any gene name here is a mouse gene name. The CDR3 end falls 4 residues outside the read, so it is completed with the germline J gene. The rearrangement joins TRBV19 to TRBJ2-7; TRBD2 might be the D (6 bases). This CDR3 contains 12 residues. Trimming removed 5 bases at V and 1 base at J, with 7 bases between. The germline V gene has CDR1 FNHDT and CDR2 SITEND (reference sequence). CDR3 DNA, as far as it was read: TGTGCCAGCAGCCTGGGGTCCTAT. It codes for CASSLGSY. The CDR3 in its entirety is CASSLGSYEQYF.

This clone was observed a few times. The genes are named according to mouse. The observed sequence ends 4 residues before the CDR3 terminus, with the missing tail filled in from the germline J gene. The chain has TRBV13-1 and TRBJ2-1; TRBD2 agrees at 9 bases. V shed 2 bases, J shed 4 bases, and the junction held 7 bases outside the gene matches. The CDR3 has 16 amino acids. CDR1 is NSHNY and CDR2 is SYGAGN in the germline V gene. The sequenced CDR3 bases are TGTGCCAGCAGTGAGCTGGGGGGGGCAAATTATGCT. Amino acids: CASSELGGANYA. The CDR3, in full, reads CASSELGGANYAEQFF.

Concerning this clone itself: Gene names refer to mouse genes. The read falls 4 residues short of the CDR3 end, and the missing part is taken from the germline J gene. Other DNA sequences in the same sample also yield this CDR3. V and J are TRBV5 and TRBJ2-5; 14 bases match TRBD2. Germline V gives CDR1 LGHNA, CDR2 YNLKQL (reference sequence). The CDR3 loop spans 16 amino acids. The CDR3 DNA, read in part, is TGTGCCAGCAGCCAAGATGGGACTGGGGGGGCAGAC. Protein sequence: CASSQDGTGGAD. The full CDR3 protein is CASSQDGTGGADTQYF.

About this clone itself: Each gene name is a mouse one. Sequencing ends 4 residues short of the CDR3 end; the germline J gene provides the rest. V gene TRBV17 combines with J gene TRBJ2-5; TRBD1 matches 8 bases. Germline-derived CDR1 and CDR2 are MNHDT and YYDKIL. This CDR3 has 15 residues. Here the CDR3 reads CASSKGGQGPDTQYF. The CDR3 bases that were read are TGTGCTAGCAGTAAAGGAGGACAGGGCCCAGAC.

This clone was seen a few times. Genes and germline are mouse. Read coverage stops 4 residues before the CDR3 terminus; the germline J gene supplies the remainder. Other DNA sequences in the same sample also yield this CDR3. The chain recombines TRBV13-1 with TRBJ2-2; possibly TRBD2 for D (5 bases). V was pared by 2 bases and J by 2 bases, with 10 bases between. CDR3 size: 15 residues. CDR1 and CDR2 (germline): NSHNY, SYGAGN. The sequenced part of the CDR3 DNA is TGTGCCAGCAGTGAGCCTGGGCAGAACACCGGG. Amino acid sequence: CASSEPGQNTG. The full CDR3 reads CASSEPGQNTGQLYF.